A single sample gave rise to the 32 T cell receptor beta chains below, sequenced in a study of T cell repertoires in cytomegalovirus infection. TCRdb analysed the reads with MiXCR anew, one entry per CDR3 protein. The profile shows roughly 320,000 distinct CDR3 sequences, more than 8% of them singletons. Sequencing used PBMCs. The source is a human donor in good health (CMV status not recorded). Some clones in this sample may be carry-over from other donors' samples.

The J gene is TRBJ2-1, the V gene TRBV15; 10 bases agree with TRBD2. This CDR3 has 15 residues. CDR1 and CDR2 from the germline V gene are LNHNV and YYDKDF (reference sequence). The trim removed 1 base at V and 9 bases at J, leaving 6 bases unmatched. In DNA form, the CDR3 reads TGTGCCACCAGCAGAGCTCTAGCGGGAGTTAGTGAGCAGTTCTTC. It is translated as CATSRALAGVSEQFF.

This clonotype showed up just a few times. The chain carries TRBV6-4 and TRBJ1-1; D not certain. The CDR3 runs 13 residues. V gave up 6 bases and J gave up 1 base, with 9 bases separating them. Germline CDR1 is MRHNA and CDR2 is SNTAGT. CDR3 amino acids: CASREGWNTEAFF. The CDR3 DNA is TGTGCCAGCAGGGAAGGGTGGAACACTGAAGCTTTCTTT.

The chain links TRBV7-2 to TRBJ2-5, with TRBD2 matching over 8 bases. The V gene's germline CDR1 is SGHTA and CDR2 FQGNSA. The CDR3 consists of 15 residues. Trimming took 1 base from V and 2 from J; bases not matched to a gene: 3. The CDR3 reads CASSLGGGLQETQYF. The CDR3 coding sequence is TGTGCCAGCAGCTTAGGCGGGGGGCTGCAAGAGACCCAGTACTTC.

This clonotype was counted at least ten times. The V call is TRBV6-6, the J call TRBJ2-2, with D possibly matching TRBD2 (7 bases). The V gene lost 6 bases and the J gene lost 4 bases, with 21 bases spanning the gap. There are 17 residues in the CDR3. Germline V lookup: CDR1 MNHNY, CDR2 SVGAGI (reference sequence). As DNA, the CDR3 is TGTGCCAGCAGGTTATACGGGAGAGGGGGGGCCACCGGGGAGCTGTTTTTT. It yields the protein CASRLYGRGGATGELFF.

The V gene is TRBV7-2, the J gene TRBJ2-1; TRBD1 agrees at 7 bases. The CDR3 sequence is 15 residues long. V gave up 1 base and J gave up 2 bases; unmatched junction bases: 2. Germline V gene lookup returns CDR1 SGHTA and CDR2 FQGNSA. CDR3: CASSLEGTAYNEQFF. In DNA, the CDR3 is TGTGCCAGCAGCTTAGAAGGGACAGCCTACAATGAGCAGTTCTTC.

This clonotype was observed a few times. This chain joins TRBV28 and TRBJ1-1; maybe TRBD1 (6 bases). CDR1 is MDHEN and CDR2 is SYDVKM in the germline V gene. There are 14 residues in the CDR3. The V gene lost 3 bases and the J gene lost 11 bases, with 19 bases spanning the gap. CDR3 in amino acids: CASSFAGEFQRAFF. The CDR3 DNA reads TGTGCCAGCAGTTTTGCAGGGGAGTTTCAGCGGGCTTTCTTT. Complete variable domain (other parts from reference TRBV28 and TRBJ1-1): DVKVTQSSRYLVKRTGEKVFLECVQDMDHENMFWYRQDPGLGLRLIYFSYDVKMKEKGDIPEGYSVSREKKERFSLILESASTNQTSMYLCASSFAGEFQRAFFGQGTRLTVV.

This clonotype was counted ten times or more. This rearrangement joins TRBV6-1 to TRBJ2-7; D remains ambiguous. Germline V gene lookup returns CDR1 MNHNS and CDR2 SASEGT. This CDR3 is built from 13 residues. Between the trimmed V and J ends, which lost 1 base and 3 bases, there was a span of 7 bases. As DNA, the CDR3 is TGTGCCAGCAGTGAAGGGAGAATCTACGAGCAGTACTTC. Its translation is CASSEGRIYEQYF.

This clonotype has at least ten counts. CDR3 in amino acids: CASSPGQRYEQYF. The CDR3 DNA reads as TGTGCCAGCAGCCCGGGACAGCGCTACGAGCAGTACTTC. This chain joins TRBV7-2 and TRBJ2-7, with TRBD1 matching 7 bases. The CDR3 consists of 13 residues. Per germline, CDR1 SGHTA and CDR2 FQGNSA. Trimming at V came to 5 bases and at J to 3 bases, leaving 4 bases not matched to a gene.

Note on this clonotype: This may be a read error, as it is one base from a much larger clone. V is TRBV7-9 and J is TRBJ1-1, with D tentatively TRBD1 (6 bases). Germline CDR1 SEHNR, CDR2 FQNEAQ (reference sequence). V lost 5 bases and J lost 6, with 10 bases in between. This CDR3 region has 12 residues. The DNA for the CDR3 is TGTGCCAGCAGCGGGACAAACGCTGAAGCTTTCTTT. Its protein product is CASSGTNAEAFF.

The chain links TRBV7-9 to TRBJ1-2, with a weak D call TRBD1 (5 bases). The CDR3 runs 14 residues. Germline loops: CDR1 SEHNR, CDR2 FQNEAQ (reference sequence). V lost 6 bases to trimming and J lost 1 base, with 12 bases between them. Here the CDR3 reads CASSQRQFNYGYTF. For the CDR3, the DNA is TGTGCCAGCAGTCAAAGACAGTTTAACTATGGCTACACCTTC.

The chain joins TRBV15 to TRBJ1-2, with D perhaps TRBD1 (5 bases). The germline V and J ends were trimmed by 1 base and 4 bases, with 13 bases remaining between them. CDR3 length equals 15 residues. Germline CDR1 and CDR2: LNHNV and YYDKDF (reference sequence). As DNA, the CDR3 is TGTGCCACCAGCAGAGTCACAGGCGCCAGCTATGGCTACACCTTC. Protein sequence: CATSRVTGASYGYTF.

The sample holds many counts of this clonotype. This chain uses TRBV7-2 with TRBJ2-7, with TRBD1 as a possible D gene (6 bases). This CDR3 has 14 residues. The germline V gene encodes CDR1 SGHTA and CDR2 FQGNSA. Trimming took 4 bases from V and 2 from J, leaving 12 bases between them. CDR3 nucleotide sequence: TGTGCCAGCAGCTCCAGGGGAACCCCCTACGAGCAGTACTTC. This encodes CASSSRGTPYEQYF.

V and J are TRBV3-1 and TRBJ1-5, with a weak D call TRBD1 (6 bases). Germline V gene sequence: CDR1 LGHDT, CDR2 YNNKEL (reference sequence). The CDR3 extends over 15 amino acids. V dropped 2 bases and J dropped 6 bases, with 14 bases sitting between them. Here the CDR3 reads CASSQSLQGFQPQHF. The CDR3 DNA reads as TGTGCCAGCAGCCAAAGCCTACAGGGATTTCAGCCCCAGCATTTT.

J is TRBJ1-1 and V is TRBV4-3; D is perhaps TRBD1 (5 bases). Per germline, CDR1 LGHNA and CDR2 YSLEER. Trimming pared 4 bases from V and 2 bases from J, leaving 20 bases between. The CDR3 loop spans 17 amino acids. Here the CDR3 DNA reads TGCGCCAGCAGCCCAACGGTAGGGGACTTCGTAAACACTGAAGCTTTCTTT. Translation gives CASSPTVGDFVNTEAFF.

This clonotype appeared many times. The genes are TRBV6-2 or TRBV6-3 and TRBJ2-3; 7 nucleotides line up with TRBD1. The V and J ends lost 5 bases and 4 bases, in that order; junction bases with no gene match: 15. The germline V gene encodes CDR1 MNHEY and CDR2 SVGEGT. The CDR3 covers 17 residues. For the CDR3, the DNA is TGTGCCAGCAGTGACCCTCGTCGGGACAGCCTCTCAGATACGCAGTATTTT. Its translation: CASSDPRRDSLSDTQYF.

This clonotype was observed a handful of times. This sequence may be a read error, since a much larger clone differs from it by one base. The gene calls are TRBV7-2 and TRBJ2-1; D is perhaps TRBD1 or TRBD2 (5 bases each). CDR3 size: 16 residues. V lost 3 bases and J lost 6, with 18 bases in between. CDR1 and CDR2 (germline): SGHTA, FQGNSA. The CDR3 DNA reads as TGTGCCAGCAGCTTTTCTACCGGGGCTAGAGGCAATGAGCAGTTCTTC. Translating it yields CASSFSTGARGNEQFF.

This chain links TRBV15 with TRBJ1-4, with 7 bases lining up with TRBD1. CDR3 size: 15 residues. Per germline, CDR1 LNHNV and CDR2 YYDKDF (reference sequence). The ends lost 5 bases at V and 6 bases at J; junction bases unmatched: 9. DNA of the CDR3: TGTGCCACCAGCCCCCCTCCGGGACAGTATGAAAAACTGTTTTTT. Translated: CATSPPPGQYEKLFF.

The chain is built from TRBV25-1 and TRBJ1-3; D not certain. In germline, CDR1 is MGHDK, CDR2 SYGVNS. V lost 4 bases and J 4 bases, leaving 11 bases between the germline ends. This CDR3 contains 14 residues. The CDR3 DNA is TGTGCCAGCAGTGGTGCTTATAGAGGAAACACCATATATTTT. This translates into CASSGAYRGNTIYF.

This clonotype was seen ten or more times. This sequence joins TRBV20-1 and TRBJ2-5; D may be TRBD1 or TRBD2 (5 bases each). Germline V gene data show CDR1 as DFQATT and CDR2 as SNEGSKA (reference sequence). V lost 6 bases and J 5 bases, leaving 16 bases between the germline ends. The CDR3 is 13 residues long. The CDR3: CSARIREWETQYF. As DNA, the CDR3 is TGCAGTGCCCGGATCAGGGAGTGGGAGACCCAGTACTTC.

The genes are TRBV19 and TRBJ2-3, with D possibly called TRBD1 or TRBD2 (5 bases each). CDR3 length: 16 amino acids. Germline loops: CDR1 LNHDA, CDR2 SQIVND (reference sequence). Between the trimmed V and J ends, which lost 3 bases and 1 base, there was a span of 14 bases. This CDR3 reads CASSIRAGAGTDTQYF. CDR3 in DNA: TGTGCCAGTAGTATTCGGGCCGGGGCTGGCACAGATACGCAGTATTTT. Combining the CDR3 with reference TRBV19 and TRBJ2-3 gives the whole variable domain DGGITQSPKYLFRKEGQNVTLSCEQNLNHDAMYWYRQDPGQGLRLIYYSQIVNDFQKGDIAEGYSVSREKKESFPLTVTSAQKNPTAFYLCASSIRAGAGTDTQYFGPGTRLTVL.

To note about this clonotype: At one end the junction does not follow the germline gene, possibly because of a read error. The chain links TRBV12-3 or TRBV12-4 to TRBJ2-2; D is unresolved. The CDR3 runs to 13 residues. This chain's CDR3 is CDSSLQSNGELFF. CDR3 bases: TGTGACAGCAGTTTACAGTCAAACGGGGAGCTGTTTTTT.

The genes are TRBV15 and TRBJ1-1; 7 nucleotides line up with TRBD1. V shed 8 bases and J 2 bases; nucleotides not matched to a gene: 2. Germline V gene lookup returns CDR1 LNHNV and CDR2 YYDKDF (reference sequence). This CDR3 spans 12 amino acids. The CDR3 region is CATGQANTEAFF. CDR3 in DNA: TGTGCCACCGGACAGGCAAACACTGAAGCTTTCTTT.

This clonotype was counted many times. The gene calls are TRBV7-8 and TRBJ2-4, with D perhaps TRBD2 (6 bases). The ends were cut back, 5 bases at V and 0 bases at J, with 26 bases in the middle. The CDR3 totals 20 residues. CDR1 and CDR2 from the germline V gene are SGHVS and FQNEAQ. The CDR3 coding sequence is TGTGCCAGCAGCCAAAGACAGCCATCCTTGGGGGGACTAGCCAAAAACATTCAGTACTTC. Protein: CASSQRQPSLGGLAKNIQYF.

This clonotype came up a few times. The chain uses TRBV28 and TRBJ1-3; TRBD1 aligns across 9 bases. The CDR3 contains 16 residues. Germline loops: CDR1 MDHEN, CDR2 SYDVKM. The V segment lost 4 bases and the J segment 1 base; nucleotides outside the gene matches: 5. CDR3 residues: CASSSADRGSGNTIYF. CDR3 bases: TGTGCCAGCAGTTCCGCGGACAGGGGATCTGGAAACACCATATATTTT. Drawing the rest from reference TRBV28 and TRBJ1-3, the complete variable domain is DVKVTQSSRYLVKRTGEKVFLECVQDMDHENMFWYRQDPGLGLRLIYFSYDVKMKEKGDIPEGYSVSREKKERFSLILESASTNQTSMYLCASSSADRGSGNTIYFGEGSWLTVV.

This clonotype was detected many times. The genes are TRBV12-3 or TRBV12-4 and TRBJ2-4; D is perhaps TRBD2 (5 bases). V was cut by 6 bases and J by 2 bases, with 11 bases left in between. This CDR3 comprises 14 residues. The CDR3 region has the DNA TGTGCCAGCAGAGATAGCGTCTCCAAAAACATTCAGTACTTC. Protein: CASRDSVSKNIQYF.

V usage is TRBV11-2 and J usage is TRBJ2-1; a weak D match, TRBD1 (5 bases). CDR3 length: 14 amino acids. The germline CDR1 and CDR2 sequences are SGHAT and FQNNGV. With 5 bases removed from V and 7 bases from J, the gap between germline ends came to 15 bases. The CDR3 region is CASSLSRVLNEQFF. CDR3 nucleotides: TGTGCCAGCAGCCTTAGCAGGGTACTGAATGAGCAGTTCTTC.

This clonotype appeared a few times. V gene TRBV12-3 or TRBV12-4 combines with J gene TRBJ2-7; 8 bases agree with TRBD1. This CDR3 has 14 amino acids. The J segment lost 5 bases and the V segment lost 5 bases, leaving 8 bases of the junction unmatched. The DNA for the CDR3 is TGTGCCAGCAGTATCGGACAGGGAGTGGACGAGCAGTACTTC. Its translation: CASSIGQGVDEQYF.

This clonotype was counted between two and nine times. The gene calls are TRBV7-8 and TRBJ2-2; no firm D call. Trimming took off 5 bases at V and 8 bases at J, with 9 bases between the two ends. The V gene's germline CDR1 is SGHVS and CDR2 FQNEAQ. The CDR3 covers 12 residues. CDR3 amino acids: CASSPGWGELFF. The DNA for the CDR3 is TGTGCCAGCAGCCCCGGATGGGGGGAGCTGTTTTTT.

V gene TRBV20-1 combines with J gene TRBJ2-2, with D unresolved. Germline V lookup: CDR1 DFQATT, CDR2 SNEGSKA (reference sequence). With 1 base removed from V and 0 bases from J, the gap between germline ends came to 9 bases. The CDR3 totals 15 residues. The CDR3 bases are TGCAGTGCTAGAGGCATGCCGGCGAACACCGGGGAGCTGTTTTTT. As protein: CSARGMPANTGELFF.

This clonotype was counted at least ten times. The V gene is TRBV7-2, the J gene TRBJ2-5; D ambiguous. The germline CDR1 and CDR2 sequences are SGHTA and FQGNSA. With 5 bases removed from V and 2 bases from J, the gap between germline ends came to 12 bases. This CDR3 has 14 amino acids. CDR3 nucleotides: TGTGCCAGCAGCCCCCCTATGAAGCAAGAGACCCAGTACTTC. It specifies CASSPPMKQETQYF.

In nucleotides, the CDR3 is TGCAGCGTTATTTCAAGACAGCACAAAAACATTCAGTACTTC. Encoded protein: CSVISRQHKNIQYF. This sequence joins TRBV29-1 and TRBJ2-4; D perhaps matches TRBD1 (5 bases). Trimming took off 5 bases at V and 3 bases at J, with 14 bases between the two ends. This CDR3 contains 14 residues. Germline-derived CDR1 and CDR2 are SQVTM and ANQGSEA.

This clonotype was detected only once. Given a much more abundant clone one base away, this may be a read error. The chain uses TRBV7-2 and TRBJ1-1, with D uncertain. CDR1 SGHTA and CDR2 FQGNSA come from the germline V gene. The length of the CDR3 is 14 residues. The DNA of the CDR3 is TGTGCCAGCAGCTTACTGGTGTTGAACACTGAAGATTTCTTT. Protein product: CASSLLVLNTEDFF.